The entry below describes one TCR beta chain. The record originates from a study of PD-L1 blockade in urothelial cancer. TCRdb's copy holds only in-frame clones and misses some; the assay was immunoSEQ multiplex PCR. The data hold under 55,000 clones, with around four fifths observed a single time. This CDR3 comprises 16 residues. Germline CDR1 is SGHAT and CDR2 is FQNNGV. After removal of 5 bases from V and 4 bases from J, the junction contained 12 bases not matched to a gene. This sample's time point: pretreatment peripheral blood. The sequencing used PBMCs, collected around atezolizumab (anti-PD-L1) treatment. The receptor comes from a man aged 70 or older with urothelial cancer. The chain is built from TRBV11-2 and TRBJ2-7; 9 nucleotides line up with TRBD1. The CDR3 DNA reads TGTGCCAGCAGCCCGGTAGTAGGGACAGGGTTATACGAGCAGTACTTC. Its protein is CASSPVVGTGLYEQYF.